This paragraph reports one TCR beta chain. As yet, its antigen is unknown. This record comes from a study of STAT3 mutations in large granular lymphocyte leukemia. After removal of 6 bases from V and 4 bases from J, the junction contained 6 bases not matched to a gene. Germline V gene sequence: CDR1 SQVTM, CDR2 ANQGSEA. The CDR3 contains 14 residues. Sequencing was performed with immunoSEQ multiplex PCR; in TCRdb, only in-frame clones are kept and a portion is missing. Of over 30,000 clones in the sample, approximately 83% were seen once. Findings and limits, study-wide: At least one immunodominant TCR beta clonotype appeared in every T-cell large granular lymphocyte leukemia patient. In some patients, a small highly pathogenic clone possibly went undetected.

The chain employs TRBV29-1 and TRBJ2-3; the match to TRBD1 covers 11 bases. The clonotype comes from a man aged 60 to 75 with T-cell large granular lymphocyte leukemia. Some clones in this sample may be carry-over from other donors' samples. The sequenced sample was peripheral blood mononuclear cells. CDR3 in amino acids: CSVGVGQGADTQYF. The CDR3 DNA sequence: TGCAGCGTGGGCGTGGGACAGGGGGCAGATACGCAGTATTTT.